This is a list of T cell receptor beta chains from one sample in a study of T cell responses to AZD1222 COVID-19 vaccine. Sequencing was performed with immunoSEQ multiplex PCR; in TCRdb, only in-frame clones are kept and a portion is missing. The repertoire holds some 79,000 clones, roughly 88% seen once, with about an eighth in the top ten. Source: peripheral blood, taken 28 days after the second AZD1222 dose. These receptors were taken from an adult who received the AZD1222 COVID-19 vaccine. Both conserved end residues are trimmed from each CDR3.

v_call: TRBV27
j_call: TRBJ1-5
cdr3_aa: ASSRGRNQPQH

v_call: TRBV9
j_call: TRBJ2-3
cdr3_aa: ASSVEERGLTQY

v_call: TRBV20-1
j_call: TRBJ1-5
cdr3_aa: SASPGPDFNQPQH

v_call: TRBV3-1/TRBV3-2
j_call: TRBJ2-5
cdr3_aa: ASSQRELETQY

v_call: TRBV5-4
j_call: TRBJ1-2
cdr3_aa: ASSSPPFYGYT

v_call: TRBV11-3
j_call: TRBJ1-1
cdr3_aa: ASSPGPERAF

v_call: TRBV19
j_call: TRBJ1-6
cdr3_aa: ASSMFQGDSPLH

v_call: TRBV18
j_call: TRBJ1-1
cdr3_aa: ASSTGTANTEAF

v_call: TRBV29-1
j_call: TRBJ1-1
cdr3_aa: SVHRRGDTEAF

v_call: TRBV18
j_call: TRBJ2-1
cdr3_aa: ASSPIEGLATNEQF

v_call: TRBV7-2
j_call: TRBJ2-2
cdr3_aa: ASSLAEGGGTGELF

v_call: TRBV5-1
j_call: TRBJ1-1
cdr3_aa: ASSFSRTENTEAF

v_call: TRBV6-4
j_call: TRBJ2-3
cdr3_aa: ASSVGSKEDTQY

v_call: TRBV29-1
j_call: TRBJ1-1
cdr3_aa: SVERGQNTEAF

v_call: TRBV19
j_call: TRBJ2-1
cdr3_aa: ASRSVGAGYNEQF

v_call: TRBV7-2
j_call: TRBJ2-1
cdr3_aa: ASSLASASSYNEQF

v_call: TRBV28
j_call: TRBJ1-2
cdr3_aa: ASSFRRRLTSANYGYT

v_call: TRBV24-1
j_call: TRBJ2-1
cdr3_aa: ATSDFYEQF

v_call: TRBV28
j_call: TRBJ1-3
cdr3_aa: AISSGSTDTIY

v_call: TRBV6-5
j_call: TRBJ2-3
cdr3_aa: ASSYSRGANTDTQY

v_call: TRBV4-3
j_call: TRBJ2-1
cdr3_aa: ASSPQLASDYNEQF

v_call: TRBV18
j_call: TRBJ1-1
cdr3_aa: ASSPQETLEAF

v_call: TRBV19
j_call: TRBJ2-3
cdr3_aa: ASRGEGTDTQY

v_call: TRBV28
j_call: TRBJ2-1
cdr3_aa: ASSPGLAAGGQF

v_call: TRBV6-2/TRBV6-3
j_call: TRBJ2-1
cdr3_aa: ASSSLLMKPVEQF

v_call: TRBV5-1
j_call: TRBJ1-1
cdr3_aa: ASKVQGYGNTEAF

v_call: TRBV28
j_call: TRBJ1-3
cdr3_aa: ASSPPRGSGNTIY

v_call: TRBV7-7
j_call: TRBJ2-2
cdr3_aa: ASSQRWGSTGELF

v_call: TRBV11-3
j_call: TRBJ1-1
cdr3_aa: ASSLRETEAF

v_call: TRBV5-3
j_call: TRBJ1-1
cdr3_aa: AGDLGNTEAF

v_call: TRBV20-1
j_call: TRBJ1-5
cdr3_aa: SASIRDRGSNQPQH

v_call: TRBV7-9
j_call: TRBJ1-1
cdr3_aa: ASSFGRPTEAF

v_call: TRBV3-1/TRBV3-2
j_call: TRBJ1-4
cdr3_aa: ASGVLEKLF

v_call: TRBV14
j_call: TRBJ1-3
cdr3_aa: ASSRGDSLSGNTIY

v_call: TRBV28
j_call: TRBJ2-7
cdr3_aa: AGGPVDEQY

v_call: TRBV18
j_call: TRBJ1-1
cdr3_aa: ASSPKGRTEAF

v_call: TRBV7-9
j_call: TRBJ1-1
cdr3_aa: ASTLVGSTEAF